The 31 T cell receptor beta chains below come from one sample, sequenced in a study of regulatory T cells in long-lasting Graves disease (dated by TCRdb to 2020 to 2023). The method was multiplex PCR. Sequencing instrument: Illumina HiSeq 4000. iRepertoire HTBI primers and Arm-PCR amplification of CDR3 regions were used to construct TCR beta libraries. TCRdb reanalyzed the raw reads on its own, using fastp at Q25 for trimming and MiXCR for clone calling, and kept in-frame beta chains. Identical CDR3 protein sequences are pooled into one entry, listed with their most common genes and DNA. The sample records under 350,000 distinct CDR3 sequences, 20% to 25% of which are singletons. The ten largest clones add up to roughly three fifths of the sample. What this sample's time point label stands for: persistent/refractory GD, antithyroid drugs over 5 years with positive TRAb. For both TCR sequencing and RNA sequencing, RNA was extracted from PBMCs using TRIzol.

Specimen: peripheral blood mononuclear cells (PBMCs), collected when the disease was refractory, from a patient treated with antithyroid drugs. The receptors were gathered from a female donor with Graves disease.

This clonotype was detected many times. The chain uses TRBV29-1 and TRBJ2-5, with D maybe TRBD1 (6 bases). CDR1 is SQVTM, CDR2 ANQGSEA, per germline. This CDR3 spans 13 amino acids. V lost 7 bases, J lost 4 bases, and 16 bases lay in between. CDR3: CSGGVQGGETQYF. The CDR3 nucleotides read TGCAGCGGGGGTGTACAGGGTGGAGAGACCCAGTACTTC.

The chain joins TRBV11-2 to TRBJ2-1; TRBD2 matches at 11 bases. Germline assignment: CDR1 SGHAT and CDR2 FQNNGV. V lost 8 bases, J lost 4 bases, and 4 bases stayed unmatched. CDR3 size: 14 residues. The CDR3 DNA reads TGTGCCAGCGGAACTAGCGGGAGATACAATGAGCAGTTCTTC. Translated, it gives CASGTSGRYNEQFF.

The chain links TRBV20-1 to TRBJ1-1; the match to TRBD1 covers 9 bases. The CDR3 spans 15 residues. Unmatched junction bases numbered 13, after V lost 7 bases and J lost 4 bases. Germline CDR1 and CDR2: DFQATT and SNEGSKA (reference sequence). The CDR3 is CSVSGQGNVGTEAFF. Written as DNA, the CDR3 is TGCAGTGTCTCCGGACAGGGGAATGTCGGCACTGAAGCTTTCTTT.

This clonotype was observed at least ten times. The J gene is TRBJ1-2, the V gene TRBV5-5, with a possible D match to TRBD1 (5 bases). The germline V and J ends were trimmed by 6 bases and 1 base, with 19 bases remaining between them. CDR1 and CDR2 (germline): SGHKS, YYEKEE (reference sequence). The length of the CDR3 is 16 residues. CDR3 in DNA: TGTGCCAGCACCCCGGGACGGGAGTCCTATAACTATGGCTACACCTTC. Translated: CASTPGRESYNYGYTF.

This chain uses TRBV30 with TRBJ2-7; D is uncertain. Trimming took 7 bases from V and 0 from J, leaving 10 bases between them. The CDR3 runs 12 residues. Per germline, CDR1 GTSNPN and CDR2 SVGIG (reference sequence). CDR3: CASANHSYEQYF. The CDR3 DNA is TGTGCCTCCGCGAACCACTCCTACGAGCAGTACTTC.

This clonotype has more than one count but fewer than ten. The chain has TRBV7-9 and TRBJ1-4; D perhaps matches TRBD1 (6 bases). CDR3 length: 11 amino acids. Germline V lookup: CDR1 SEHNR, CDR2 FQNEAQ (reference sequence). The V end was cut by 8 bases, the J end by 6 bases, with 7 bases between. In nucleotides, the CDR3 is TGTGCCAGCGGACAGTATGAAAAACTGTTTTTT. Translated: CASGQYEKLFF.

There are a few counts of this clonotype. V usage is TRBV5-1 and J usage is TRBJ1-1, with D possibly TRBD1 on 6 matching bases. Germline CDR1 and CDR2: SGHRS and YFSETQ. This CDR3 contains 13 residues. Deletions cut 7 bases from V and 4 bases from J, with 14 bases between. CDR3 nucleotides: TGCGCCAGCGGCCCAGGGGTGGGCACTGAAGCTTTCTTT. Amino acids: CASGPGVGTEAFF.

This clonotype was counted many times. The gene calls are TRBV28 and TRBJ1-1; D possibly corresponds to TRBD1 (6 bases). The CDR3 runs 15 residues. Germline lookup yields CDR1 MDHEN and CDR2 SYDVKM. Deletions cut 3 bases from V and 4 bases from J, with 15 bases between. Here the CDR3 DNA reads TGTGCCAGCAGTTTTAGCATCGGGGGCTTCACTGAAGCTTTCTTT. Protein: CASSFSIGGFTEAFF. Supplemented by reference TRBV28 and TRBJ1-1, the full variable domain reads DVKVTQSSRYLVKRTGEKVFLECVQDMDHENMFWYRQDPGLGLRLIYFSYDVKMKEKGDIPEGYSVSREKKERFSLILESASTNQTSMYLCASSFSIGGFTEAFFGQGTRLTVV.

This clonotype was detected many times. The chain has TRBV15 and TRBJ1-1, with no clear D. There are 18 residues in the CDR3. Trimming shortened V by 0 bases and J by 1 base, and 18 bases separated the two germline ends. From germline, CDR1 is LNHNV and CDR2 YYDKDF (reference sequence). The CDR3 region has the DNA TGTGCCACCAGCAGAGATAATGCCCTGGCGGAAGGGAACACTGAAGCTTTCTTT. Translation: CATSRDNALAEGNTEAFF.

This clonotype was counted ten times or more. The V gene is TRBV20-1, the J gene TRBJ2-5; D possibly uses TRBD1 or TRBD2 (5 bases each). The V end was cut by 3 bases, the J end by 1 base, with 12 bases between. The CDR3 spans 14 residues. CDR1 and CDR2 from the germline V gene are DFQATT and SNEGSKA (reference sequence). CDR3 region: CSARIQGAQETQYF. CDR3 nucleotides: TGCAGTGCTAGGATTCAGGGAGCCCAAGAGACCCAGTACTTC.

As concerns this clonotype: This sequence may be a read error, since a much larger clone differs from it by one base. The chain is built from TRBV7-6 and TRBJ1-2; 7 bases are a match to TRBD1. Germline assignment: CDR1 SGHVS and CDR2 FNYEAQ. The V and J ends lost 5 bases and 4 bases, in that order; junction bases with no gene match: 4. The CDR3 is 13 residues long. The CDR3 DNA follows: TGTGCCAGCAGCCCGACAGGGTTCTATGGCTACACCTTC. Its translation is CASSPTGFYGYTF.

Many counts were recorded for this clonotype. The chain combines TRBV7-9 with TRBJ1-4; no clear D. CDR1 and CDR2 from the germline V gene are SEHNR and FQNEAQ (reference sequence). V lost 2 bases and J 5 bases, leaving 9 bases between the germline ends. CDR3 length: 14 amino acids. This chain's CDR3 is CASSLLEVNEKLFF. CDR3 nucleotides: TGTGCCAGCAGCTTACTCGAGGTCAATGAAAAACTGTTTTTT.

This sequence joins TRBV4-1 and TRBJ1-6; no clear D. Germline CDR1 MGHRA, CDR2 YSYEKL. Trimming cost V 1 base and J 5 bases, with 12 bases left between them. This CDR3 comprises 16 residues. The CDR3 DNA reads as TGCGCCAGCAGCCAAGTATCGGATTTCGATAATTCACCCCTCCACTTT. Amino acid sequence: CASSQVSDFDNSPLHF.

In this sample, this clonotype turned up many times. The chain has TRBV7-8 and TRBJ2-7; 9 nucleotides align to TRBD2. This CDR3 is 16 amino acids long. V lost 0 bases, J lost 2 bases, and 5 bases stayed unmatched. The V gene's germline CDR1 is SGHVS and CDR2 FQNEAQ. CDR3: CASSLAAPSGTYEQYF. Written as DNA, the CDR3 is TGTGCCAGCAGCTTAGCGGCTCCTAGCGGGACCTACGAGCAGTACTTC.

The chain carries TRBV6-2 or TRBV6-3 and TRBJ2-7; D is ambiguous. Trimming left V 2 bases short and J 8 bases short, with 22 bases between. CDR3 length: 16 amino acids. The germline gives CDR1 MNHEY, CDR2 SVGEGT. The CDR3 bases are TGTGCCAGCAGTTACACGGTGGGCTCCGCCAAAGCACAGCAGTACTTC. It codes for CASSYTVGSAKAQQYF.

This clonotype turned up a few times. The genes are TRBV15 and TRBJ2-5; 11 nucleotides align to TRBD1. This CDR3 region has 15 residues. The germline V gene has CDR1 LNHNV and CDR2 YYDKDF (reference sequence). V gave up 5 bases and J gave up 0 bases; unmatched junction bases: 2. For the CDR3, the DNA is TGTGCCACCAGCCGGGGACAGGGGGACCAAGAGACCCAGTACTTC. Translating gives CATSRGQGDQETQYF.

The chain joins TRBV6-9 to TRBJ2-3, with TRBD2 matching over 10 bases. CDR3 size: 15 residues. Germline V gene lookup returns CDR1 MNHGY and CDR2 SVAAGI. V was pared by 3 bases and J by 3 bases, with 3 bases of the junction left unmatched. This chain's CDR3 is CASSYLAGVTDTQYF. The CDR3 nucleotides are TGTGCCAGCAGTTACCTAGCGGGAGTGACAGATACGCAGTATTTT.

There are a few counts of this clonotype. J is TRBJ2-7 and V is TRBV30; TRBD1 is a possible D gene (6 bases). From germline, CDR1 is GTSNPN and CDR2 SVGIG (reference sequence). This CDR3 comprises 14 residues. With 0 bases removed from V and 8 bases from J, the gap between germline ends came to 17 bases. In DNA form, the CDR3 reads TGTGCCTGGAGTGTTTTGGCGGGTAGGGACAAGCAGTACTTC. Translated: CAWSVLAGRDKQYF.

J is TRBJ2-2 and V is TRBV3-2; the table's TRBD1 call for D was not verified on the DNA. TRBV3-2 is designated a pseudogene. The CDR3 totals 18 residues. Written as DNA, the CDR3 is TGTGCCAGCAGCCAAGTTACTCCGGGCAGGAGAATCACCGGGGAGCTGTTTTTT. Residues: CASSQVTPGRRITGELFF.

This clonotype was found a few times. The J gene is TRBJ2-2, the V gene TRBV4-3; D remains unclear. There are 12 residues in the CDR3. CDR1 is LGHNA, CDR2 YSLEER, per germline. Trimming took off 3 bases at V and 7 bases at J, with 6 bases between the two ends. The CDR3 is CASSQRLGELFF. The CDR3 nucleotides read TGCGCCAGCAGCCAGCGGCTCGGGGAGCTGTTTTTT.

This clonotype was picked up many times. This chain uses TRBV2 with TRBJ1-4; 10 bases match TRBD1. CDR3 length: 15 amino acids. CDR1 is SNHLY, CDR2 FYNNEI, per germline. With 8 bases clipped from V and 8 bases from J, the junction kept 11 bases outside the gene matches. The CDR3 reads CASGLPGTGAEKLFF. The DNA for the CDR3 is TGTGCCAGCGGCCTCCCCGGGACAGGGGCAGAAAAACTGTTTTTT.

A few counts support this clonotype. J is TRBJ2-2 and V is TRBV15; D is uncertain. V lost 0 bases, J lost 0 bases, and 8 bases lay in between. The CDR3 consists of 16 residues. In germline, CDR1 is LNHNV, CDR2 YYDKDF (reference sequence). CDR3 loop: CATSREDGANTGELFF. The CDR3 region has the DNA TGTGCCACCAGCAGAGAGGACGGCGCGAACACCGGGGAGCTGTTTTTT.

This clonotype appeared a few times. CDR3 protein: CASRGGPETQYF. The CDR3 DNA follows: TGTGCCAGCAGGGGTGGCCCAGAGACCCAGTACTTC. This chain connects TRBV28 to TRBJ2-5; D is ambiguous. CDR3 length: 12 amino acids. The germline V gene has CDR1 MDHEN and CDR2 SYDVKM. V lost 6 bases to trimming and J lost 4 bases, with 9 bases between them. Supplemented by reference TRBV28 and TRBJ2-5, the full variable domain reads DVKVTQSSRYLVKRTGEKVFLECVQDMDHENMFWYRQDPGLGLRLIYFSYDVKMKEKGDIPEGYSVSREKKERFSLILESASTNQTSMYLCASRGGPETQYFGPGTRLLVL.

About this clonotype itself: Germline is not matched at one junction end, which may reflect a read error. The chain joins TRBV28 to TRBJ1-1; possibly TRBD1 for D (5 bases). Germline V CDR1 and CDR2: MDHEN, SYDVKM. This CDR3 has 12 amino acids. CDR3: CAISSGLYDQYF. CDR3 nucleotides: TGTGCCATCAGTTCAGGGCTTTACGATCAGTACTTT.

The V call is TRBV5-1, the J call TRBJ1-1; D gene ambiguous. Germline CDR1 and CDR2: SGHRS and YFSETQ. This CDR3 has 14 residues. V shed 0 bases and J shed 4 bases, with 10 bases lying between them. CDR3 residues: CASSLAQKATEAFF. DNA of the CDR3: TGCGCCAGCAGCTTGGCCCAAAAGGCCACTGAAGCTTTCTTT. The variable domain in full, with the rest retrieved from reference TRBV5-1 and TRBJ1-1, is KAGVTQTPRYLIKTRGQQVTLSCSPISGHRSVSWYQQTPGQGLQFLFEYFSETQRNKGNFPGRFSGRQFSNSRSEMNVSTLELGDSALYLCASSLAQKATEAFFGQGTRLTVV.

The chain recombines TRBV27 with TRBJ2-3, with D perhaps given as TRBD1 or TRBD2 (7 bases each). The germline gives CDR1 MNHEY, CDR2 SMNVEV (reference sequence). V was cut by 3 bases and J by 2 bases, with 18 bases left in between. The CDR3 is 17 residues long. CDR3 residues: CASSLGGWTGDTDTQYF. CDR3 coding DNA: TGTGCCAGCAGTTTGGGGGGGTGGACAGGAGACACAGATACGCAGTATTTT.

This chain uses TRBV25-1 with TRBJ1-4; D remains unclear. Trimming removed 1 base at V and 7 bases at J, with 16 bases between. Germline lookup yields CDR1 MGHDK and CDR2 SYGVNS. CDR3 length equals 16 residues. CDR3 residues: CASSESGKLRVEKLFF. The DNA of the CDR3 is TGTGCCAGCAGTGAATCTGGGAAGTTAAGAGTTGAAAAACTGTTTTTT.

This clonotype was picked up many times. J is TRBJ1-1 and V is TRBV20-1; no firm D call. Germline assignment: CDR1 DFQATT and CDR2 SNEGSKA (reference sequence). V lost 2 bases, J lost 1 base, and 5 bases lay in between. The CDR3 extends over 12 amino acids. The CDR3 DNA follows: TGCAGTGCTAGACACAGGAACACTGAAGCTTTCTTT. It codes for CSARHRNTEAFF.

The CDR3 loop is CASSPRDRGGVYTF. DNA of the CDR3: TGTGCCAGCAGCCCACGGGACAGGGGAGGTGTCTACACCTTC. The chain has TRBV7-8 and TRBJ1-2; 10 bases match TRBD1. The CDR3 loop spans 14 amino acids. From germline, CDR1 is SGHVS and CDR2 FQNEAQ. With V trimmed by 5 bases and J by 10 bases, 10 bases remained unmatched.

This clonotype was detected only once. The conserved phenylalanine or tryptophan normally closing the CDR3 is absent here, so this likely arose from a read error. This chain's CDR3 is CASRVRGEVNYGYTL. Here the CDR3 DNA reads TGTGCCAGCAGGGTTCGGGGGGAAGTCAACTATGGCTACACCCTC. This chain connects TRBV6-1 to TRBJ1-2; possibly TRBD1 for D (5 bases). Trimming stripped 6 bases from V and 2 bases from J, with 16 bases between. This CDR3 is 15 amino acids long. Per germline, CDR1 MNHNS and CDR2 SASEGT.

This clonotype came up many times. This CDR3 is CASSLGTGALSPLHF. DNA of the CDR3: TGTGCCAGCAGCTTAGGGACAGGGGCCCTTTCACCCCTCCACTTT. V gene TRBV11-2 combines with J gene TRBJ1-6, with TRBD1 matching 9 bases. V was clipped by 1 base and J by 9 bases; unmatched bases: 4. The V gene's germline CDR1 is SGHAT and CDR2 FQNNGV. The CDR3 is 15 residues long.